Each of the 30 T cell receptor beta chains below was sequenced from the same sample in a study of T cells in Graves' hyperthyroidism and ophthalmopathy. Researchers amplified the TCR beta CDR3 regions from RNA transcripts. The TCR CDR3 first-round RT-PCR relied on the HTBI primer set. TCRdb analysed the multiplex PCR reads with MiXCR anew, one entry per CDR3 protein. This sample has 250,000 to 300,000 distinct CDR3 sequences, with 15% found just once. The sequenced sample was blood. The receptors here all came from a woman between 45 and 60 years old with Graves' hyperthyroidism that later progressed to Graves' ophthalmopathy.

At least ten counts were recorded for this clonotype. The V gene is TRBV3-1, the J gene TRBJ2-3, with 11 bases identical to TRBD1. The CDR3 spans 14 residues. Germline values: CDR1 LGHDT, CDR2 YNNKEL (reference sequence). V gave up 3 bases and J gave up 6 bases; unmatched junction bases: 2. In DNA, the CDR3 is TGTGCCAGCAGCCAGGACAGGGGGCTGGATACGCAGTATTTT. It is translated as CASSQDRGLDTQYF.

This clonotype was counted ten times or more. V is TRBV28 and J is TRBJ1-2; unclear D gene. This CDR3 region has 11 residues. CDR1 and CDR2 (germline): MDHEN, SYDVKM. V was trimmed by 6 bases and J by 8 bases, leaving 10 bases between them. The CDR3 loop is CASSHREGYTF. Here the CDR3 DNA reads TGTGCCAGCAGCCATCGGGAGGGCTACACCTTC.

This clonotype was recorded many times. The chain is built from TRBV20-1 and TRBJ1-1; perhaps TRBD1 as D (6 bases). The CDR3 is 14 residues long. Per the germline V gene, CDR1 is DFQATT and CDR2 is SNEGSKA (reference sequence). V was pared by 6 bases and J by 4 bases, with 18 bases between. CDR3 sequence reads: CSAPLRGRSTEAFF. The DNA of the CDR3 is TGCAGTGCCCCACTGCGGGGGCGAAGCACTGAAGCTTTCTTT.

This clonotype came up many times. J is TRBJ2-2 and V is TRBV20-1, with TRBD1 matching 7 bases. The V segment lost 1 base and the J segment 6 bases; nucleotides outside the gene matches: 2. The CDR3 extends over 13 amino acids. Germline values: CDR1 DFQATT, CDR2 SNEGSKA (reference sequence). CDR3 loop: CSARVTGSGELFF. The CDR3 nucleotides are TGCAGTGCTAGAGTGACAGGGTCCGGGGAGCTGTTTTTT.

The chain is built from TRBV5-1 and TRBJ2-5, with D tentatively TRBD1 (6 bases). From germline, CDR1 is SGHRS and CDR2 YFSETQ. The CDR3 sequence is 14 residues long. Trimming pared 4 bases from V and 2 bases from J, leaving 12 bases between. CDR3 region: CASSIRDTQETQYF. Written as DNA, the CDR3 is TGCGCCAGCAGCATCCGGGACACACAAGAGACCCAGTACTTC. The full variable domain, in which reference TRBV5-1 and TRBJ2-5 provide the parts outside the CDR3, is KAGVTQTPRYLIKTRGQQVTLSCSPISGHRSVSWYQQTPGQGLQFLFEYFSETQRNKGNFPGRFSGRQFSNSRSEMNVSTLELGDSALYLCASSIRDTQETQYFGPGTRLLVL.

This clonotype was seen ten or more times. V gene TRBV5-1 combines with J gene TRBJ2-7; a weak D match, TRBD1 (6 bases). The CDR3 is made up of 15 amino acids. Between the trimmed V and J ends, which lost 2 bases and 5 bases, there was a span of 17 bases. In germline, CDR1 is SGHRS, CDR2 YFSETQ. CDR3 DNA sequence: TGCGCCAGCAGCTTCCAGGGGCTGCGCGAGGACGAGCAGTACTTC. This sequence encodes CASSFQGLREDEQYF.

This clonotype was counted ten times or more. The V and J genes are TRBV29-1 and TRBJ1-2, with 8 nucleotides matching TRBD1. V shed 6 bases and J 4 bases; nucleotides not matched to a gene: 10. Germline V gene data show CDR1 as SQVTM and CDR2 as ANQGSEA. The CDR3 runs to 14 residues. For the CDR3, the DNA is TGCAGCGTGGCCCAAGGACAGGGTCCCTATGGCTACACCTTC. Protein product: CSVAQGQGPYGYTF.

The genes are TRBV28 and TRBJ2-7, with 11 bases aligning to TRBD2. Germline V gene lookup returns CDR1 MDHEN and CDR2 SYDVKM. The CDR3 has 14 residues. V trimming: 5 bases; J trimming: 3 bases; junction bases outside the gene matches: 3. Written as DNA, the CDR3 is TGTGCCAGCAGTCTAGCGGGAGGTTTCTACGAGCAGTACTTC. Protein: CASSLAGGFYEQYF.

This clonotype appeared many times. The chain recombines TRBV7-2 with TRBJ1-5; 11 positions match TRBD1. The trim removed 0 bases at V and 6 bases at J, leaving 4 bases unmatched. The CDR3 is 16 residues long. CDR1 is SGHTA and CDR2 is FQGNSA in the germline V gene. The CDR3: CASSLAGTGGFQPQHF. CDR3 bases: TGTGCCAGCAGCTTAGCGGGGACAGGGGGTTTTCAGCCCCAGCATTTT.

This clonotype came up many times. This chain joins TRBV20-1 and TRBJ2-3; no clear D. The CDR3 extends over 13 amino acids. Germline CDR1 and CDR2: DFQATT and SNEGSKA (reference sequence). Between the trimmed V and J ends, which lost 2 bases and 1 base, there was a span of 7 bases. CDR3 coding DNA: TGCAGTGCTAGACGCCTAGGCACAGATACGCAGTATTTT. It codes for CSARRLGTDTQYF.

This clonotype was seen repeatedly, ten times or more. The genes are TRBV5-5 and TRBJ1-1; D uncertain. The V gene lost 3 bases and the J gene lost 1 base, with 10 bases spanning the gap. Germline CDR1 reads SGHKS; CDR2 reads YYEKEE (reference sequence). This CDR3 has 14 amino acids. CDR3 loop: CASSSRTGNTEAFF. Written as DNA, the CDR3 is TGTGCCAGCAGCTCGAGGACGGGGAACACTGAAGCTTTCTTT.

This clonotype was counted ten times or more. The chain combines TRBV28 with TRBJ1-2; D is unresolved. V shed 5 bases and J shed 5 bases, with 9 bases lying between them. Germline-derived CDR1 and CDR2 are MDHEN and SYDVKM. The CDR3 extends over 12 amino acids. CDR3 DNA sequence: TGTGCCAGCAGTAGGACGAGTTATGGCTACACCTTC. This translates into CASSRTSYGYTF.

CDR3 region: CASSAGPTYGYTF. CDR3 sequence (DNA): TGTGCCAGCAGCGCGGGACCGACCTATGGCTACACCTTC. V is TRBV5-6 and J is TRBJ1-2, with D possibly matching TRBD1 (5 bases). Per the germline V gene, CDR1 is SGHDT and CDR2 is YYEEEE. The CDR3 consists of 13 residues. The V end was cut by 4 bases, the J end by 4 bases, with 11 bases between.

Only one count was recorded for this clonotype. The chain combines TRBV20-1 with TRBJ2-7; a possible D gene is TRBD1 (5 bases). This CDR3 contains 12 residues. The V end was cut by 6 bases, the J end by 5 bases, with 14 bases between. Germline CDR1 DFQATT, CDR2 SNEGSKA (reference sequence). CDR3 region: CSAQGHLDEQYF. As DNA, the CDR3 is TGCAGTGCCCAAGGACATTTAGACGAGCAGTACTTC.

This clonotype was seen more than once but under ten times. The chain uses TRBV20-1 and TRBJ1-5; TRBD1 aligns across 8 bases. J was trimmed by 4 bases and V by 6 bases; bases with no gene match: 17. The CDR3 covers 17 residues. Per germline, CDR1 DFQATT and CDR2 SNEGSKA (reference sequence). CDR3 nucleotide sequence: TGCAGTGCCGTACTCCAGGGGGCGCATGAGTGGAATCAGCCCCAGCATTTT. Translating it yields CSAVLQGAHEWNQPQHF.

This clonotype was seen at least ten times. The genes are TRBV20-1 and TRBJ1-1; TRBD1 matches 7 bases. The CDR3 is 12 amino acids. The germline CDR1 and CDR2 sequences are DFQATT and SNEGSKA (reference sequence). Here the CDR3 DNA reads TGCAGCCTCAAGGAGGGGGCGACTGAAGCTTTCTTT. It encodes CSLKEGATEAFF.

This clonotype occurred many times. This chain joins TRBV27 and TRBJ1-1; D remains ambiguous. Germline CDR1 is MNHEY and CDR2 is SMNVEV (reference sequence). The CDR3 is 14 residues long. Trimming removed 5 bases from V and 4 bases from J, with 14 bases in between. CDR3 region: CASSRRELSTEAFF. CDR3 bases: TGTGCCAGCAGTCGGAGGGAGTTGAGCACTGAAGCTTTCTTT.

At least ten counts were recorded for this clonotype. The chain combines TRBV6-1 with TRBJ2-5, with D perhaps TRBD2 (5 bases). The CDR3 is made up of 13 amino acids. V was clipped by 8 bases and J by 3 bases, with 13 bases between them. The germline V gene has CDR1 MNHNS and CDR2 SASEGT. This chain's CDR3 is CASCRDKEETQYF. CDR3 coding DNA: TGTGCCAGCTGCCGGGATAAAGAAGAGACCCAGTACTTC.

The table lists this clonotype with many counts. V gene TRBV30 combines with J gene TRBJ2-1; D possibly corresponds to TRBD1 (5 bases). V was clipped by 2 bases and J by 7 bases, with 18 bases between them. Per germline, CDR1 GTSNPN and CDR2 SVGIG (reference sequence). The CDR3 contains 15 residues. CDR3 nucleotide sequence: TGTGCCTGGAGTCCTAGGGGTACCCTGGGGAATGAGCAGTTCTTC. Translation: CAWSPRGTLGNEQFF.

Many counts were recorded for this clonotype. The CDR3 DNA is TGTGCCAGCAGTTACCCATATATACGCCGGGACAGGGTCGATCTAACGGACGGCTACACCTTC. Translation gives CASSYPYIRRDRVDLTDGYTF. The chain carries TRBV6-2 or TRBV6-3 and TRBJ1-2; TRBD1 matches 9 bases. CDR1 is MNHEY, CDR2 SVGEGT, per germline. This CDR3 has 21 residues. The V gene end was trimmed by 2 bases and the J gene end by 8 bases; junction bases not matched to a gene: 27.

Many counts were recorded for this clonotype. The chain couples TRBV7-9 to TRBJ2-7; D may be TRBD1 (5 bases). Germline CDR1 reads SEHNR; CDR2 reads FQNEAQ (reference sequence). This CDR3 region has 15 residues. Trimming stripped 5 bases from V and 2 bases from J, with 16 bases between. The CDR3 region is CASSVLGAPAYEQYF. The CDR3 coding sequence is TGTGCCAGCAGCGTGCTAGGGGCCCCGGCCTACGAGCAGTACTTC. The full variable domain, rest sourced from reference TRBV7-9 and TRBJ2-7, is DTGVSQNPRHKITKRGQNVTFRCDPISEHNRLYWYRQTLGQGPEFLTYFQNEAQLEKSRLLSDRFSAERPKGSFSTLEIQRTEQGDSAMYLCASSVLGAPAYEQYFGPGTRLTVT.

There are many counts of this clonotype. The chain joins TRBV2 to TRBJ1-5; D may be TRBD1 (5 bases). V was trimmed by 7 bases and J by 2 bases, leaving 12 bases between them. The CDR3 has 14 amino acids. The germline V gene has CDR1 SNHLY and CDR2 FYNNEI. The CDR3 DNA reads TGTGCCAGCATGGGGGGAGACGGCAATCAGCCCCAGCATTTT. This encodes CASMGGDGNQPQHF.

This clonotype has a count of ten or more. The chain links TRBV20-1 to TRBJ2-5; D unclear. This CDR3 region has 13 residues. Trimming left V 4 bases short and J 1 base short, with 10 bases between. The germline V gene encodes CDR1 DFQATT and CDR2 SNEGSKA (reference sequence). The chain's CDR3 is CSATRRAQETQYF. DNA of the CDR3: TGCAGTGCTACCCGAAGGGCCCAAGAGACCCAGTACTTC.

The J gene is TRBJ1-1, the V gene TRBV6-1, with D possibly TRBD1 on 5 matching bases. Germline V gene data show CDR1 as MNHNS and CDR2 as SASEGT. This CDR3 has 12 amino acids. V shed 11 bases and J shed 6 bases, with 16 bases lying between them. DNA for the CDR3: TGTGCCGGGGGGGGACGAATGGCTGAAGCTTTCTTT. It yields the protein CAGGGRMAEAFF.

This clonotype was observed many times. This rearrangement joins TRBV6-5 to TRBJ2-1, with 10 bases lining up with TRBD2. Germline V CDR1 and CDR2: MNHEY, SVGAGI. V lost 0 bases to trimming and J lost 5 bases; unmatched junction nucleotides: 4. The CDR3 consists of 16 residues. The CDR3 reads CASSYSRAGGNNEQFF. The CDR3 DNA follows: TGTGCCAGCAGTTACTCTAGAGCGGGAGGGAACAATGAGCAGTTCTTC.

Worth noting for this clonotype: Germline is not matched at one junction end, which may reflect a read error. Written as DNA, the CDR3 is TGCACCAGCCTCTCAGGGCGGGCCGCGGGGGCAGATACGCAGTATTTT. Translation gives CTSLSGRAAGADTQYF. The gene calls are TRBV5-1 and TRBJ2-3; the match to TRBD2 covers 7 bases. CDR3 length: 16 residues. Germline V lookup: CDR1 SGHRS, CDR2 YFSETQ.

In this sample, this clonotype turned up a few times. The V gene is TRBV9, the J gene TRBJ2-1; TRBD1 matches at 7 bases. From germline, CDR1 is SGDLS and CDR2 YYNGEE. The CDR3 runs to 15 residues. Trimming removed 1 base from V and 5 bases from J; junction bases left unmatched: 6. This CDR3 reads CASSVSPGGNNEQFF. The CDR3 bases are TGTGCCAGCAGCGTAAGCCCAGGGGGAAACAATGAGCAGTTCTTC.

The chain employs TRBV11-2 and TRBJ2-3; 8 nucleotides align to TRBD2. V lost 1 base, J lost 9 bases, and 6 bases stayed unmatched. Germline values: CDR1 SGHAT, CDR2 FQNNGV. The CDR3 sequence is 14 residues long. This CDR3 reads CASSLAHGRATQYF. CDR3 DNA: TGTGCCAGCAGCTTAGCACACGGGAGGGCCACGCAGTATTTT. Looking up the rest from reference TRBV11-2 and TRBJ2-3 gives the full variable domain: EAGVAQSPRYKIIEKRQSVAFWCNPISGHATLYWYQQILGQGPKLLIQFQNNGVVDDSQLPKDRFSAERLKGVDSTLKIQPAKLEDSAVYLCASSLAHGRATQYFGPGTRLTVL.

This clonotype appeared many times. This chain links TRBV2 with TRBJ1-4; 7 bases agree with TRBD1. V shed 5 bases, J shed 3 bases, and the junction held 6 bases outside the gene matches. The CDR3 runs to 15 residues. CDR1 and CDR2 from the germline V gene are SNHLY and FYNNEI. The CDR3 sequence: CASSRQGSSNEKLFF. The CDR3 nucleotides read TGTGCCAGCAGTCGACAGGGCTCGTCTAATGAAAAACTGTTTTTT.

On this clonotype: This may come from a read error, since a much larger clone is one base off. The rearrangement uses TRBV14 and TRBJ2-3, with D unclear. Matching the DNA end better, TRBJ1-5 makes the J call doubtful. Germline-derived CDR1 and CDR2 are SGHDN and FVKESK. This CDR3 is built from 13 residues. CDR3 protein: CASSQSVGDTQHF. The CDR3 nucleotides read TGTGCCAGCAGCCAATCAGTAGGAGATACGCAGCATTTT.